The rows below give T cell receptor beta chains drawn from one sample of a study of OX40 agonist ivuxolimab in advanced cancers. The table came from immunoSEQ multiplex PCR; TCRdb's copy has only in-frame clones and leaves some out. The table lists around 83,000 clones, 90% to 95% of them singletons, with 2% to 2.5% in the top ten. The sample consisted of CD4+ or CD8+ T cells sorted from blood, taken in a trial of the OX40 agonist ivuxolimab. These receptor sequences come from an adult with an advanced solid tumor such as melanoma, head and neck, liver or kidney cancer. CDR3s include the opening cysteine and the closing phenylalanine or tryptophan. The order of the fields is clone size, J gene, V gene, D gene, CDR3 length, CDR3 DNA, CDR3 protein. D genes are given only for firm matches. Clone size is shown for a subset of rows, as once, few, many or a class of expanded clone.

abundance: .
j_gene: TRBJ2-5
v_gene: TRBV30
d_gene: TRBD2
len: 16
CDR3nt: TGTGCCTGGAGTGCCGGTATAGCGGGAGGCCAAGAGACCCAGTACTTC
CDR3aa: CAWSAGIAGGQETQYF

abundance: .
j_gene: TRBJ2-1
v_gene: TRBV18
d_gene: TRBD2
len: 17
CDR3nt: TGTGCCAGCTCACCCCGTGGTAGCGGGATCTCCTACAATGAGCAGTTCTTC
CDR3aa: CASSPRGSGISYNEQFF

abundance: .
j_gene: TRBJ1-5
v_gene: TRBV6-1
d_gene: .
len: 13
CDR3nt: TGTGCCAGCAGTGAAGTAGGTGCCCAGCCCCAGCATTTT
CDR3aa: CASSEVGAQPQHF

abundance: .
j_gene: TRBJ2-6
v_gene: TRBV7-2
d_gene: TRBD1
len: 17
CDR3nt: TGTGCCAGCAGCCAGGACAGGGACGTCTCTGGGGCCAACGTCCTGACTTTC
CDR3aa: CASSQDRDVSGANVLTF

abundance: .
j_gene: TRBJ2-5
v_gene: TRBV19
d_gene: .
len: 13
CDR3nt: TGTGCCAGTAGCGCCTTACGGGGAGAGACCCAGTACTTC
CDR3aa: CASSALRGETQYF

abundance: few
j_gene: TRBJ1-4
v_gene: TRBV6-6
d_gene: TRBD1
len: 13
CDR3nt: TGTGCCAGCAGTTCGGGACAGGGGGCGCCCCTCCGTTTT
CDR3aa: CASSSGQGAPLRF

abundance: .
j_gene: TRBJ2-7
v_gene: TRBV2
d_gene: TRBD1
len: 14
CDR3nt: TGTGCCAGCAGCGCTGGATGGACAGGGAACGAGCAGTACTTC
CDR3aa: CASSAGWTGNEQYF

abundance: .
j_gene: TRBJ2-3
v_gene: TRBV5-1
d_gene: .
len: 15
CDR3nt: TGCGCCAGCACCTCCCCTGCGGGAAACACAGATACGCAGTATTTT
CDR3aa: CASTSPAGNTDTQYF

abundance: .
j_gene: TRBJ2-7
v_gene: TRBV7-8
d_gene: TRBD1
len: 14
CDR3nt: TGTGCCAGCAGCACGACGACAGGGGGCAGTTTGCAGTACTTC
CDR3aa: CASSTTTGGSLQYF

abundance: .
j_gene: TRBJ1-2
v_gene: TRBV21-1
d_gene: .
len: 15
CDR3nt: TGTGCCAGCAGCACATTGGACAGGACCCGCTATGGCTACACCTTC
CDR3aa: CASSTLDRTRYGYTF

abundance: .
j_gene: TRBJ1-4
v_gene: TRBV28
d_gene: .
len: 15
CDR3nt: TGTGCCAGCAGTTTATCCCCTTTTACTAATGAAAAACTGTTTTTT
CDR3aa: CASSLSPFTNEKLFF

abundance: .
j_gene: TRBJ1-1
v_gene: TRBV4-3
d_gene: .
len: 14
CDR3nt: TGCGCCAGCAGCCAAGTCGTAGGCGGCACTGAAGCTTTCTTT
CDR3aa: CASSQVVGGTEAFF

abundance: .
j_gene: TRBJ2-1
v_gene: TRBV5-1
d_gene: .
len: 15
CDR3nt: TGCGCCAGCAGCTTGGCATCGGGCTCCTACAATGAGCAGTTCTTC
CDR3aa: CASSLASGSYNEQFF

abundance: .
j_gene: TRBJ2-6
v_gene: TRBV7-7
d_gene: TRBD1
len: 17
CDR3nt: TGTGCTAGCAGTCCCGGGACAGGGGATCCTGGGGCCAACGTCCTGACTTTC
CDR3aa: CASSPGTGDPGANVLTF

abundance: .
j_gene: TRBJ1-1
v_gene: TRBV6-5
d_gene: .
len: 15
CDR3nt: TGTGCCAGCAGTTACTCGATCGGGATAAACACTGAAGCTTTCTTT
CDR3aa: CASSYSIGINTEAFF

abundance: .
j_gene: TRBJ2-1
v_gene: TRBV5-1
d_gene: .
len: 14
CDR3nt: TGCGCCAGCAGCTTGGCACAGGGAAAAAATGAGCAGTTCTTC
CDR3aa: CASSLAQGKNEQFF

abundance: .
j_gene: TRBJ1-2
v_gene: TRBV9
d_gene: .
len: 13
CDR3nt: TGTGCCAGCAGCTCCTCCATGGCGTTTGGCTACACCTTC
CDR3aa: CASSSSMAFGYTF

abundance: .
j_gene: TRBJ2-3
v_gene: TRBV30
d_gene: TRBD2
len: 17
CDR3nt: TGTGCCTGGAGGGCTTGGACTAGCCTCTTTAGCACAGATACGCAGTATTTT
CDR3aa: CAWRAWTSLFSTDTQYF

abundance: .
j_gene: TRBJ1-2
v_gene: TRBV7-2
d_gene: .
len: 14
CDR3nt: TGTGCCAGCAGCTTAGGGTCGCCAGGGAATGGCTACACCTTC
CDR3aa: CASSLGSPGNGYTF

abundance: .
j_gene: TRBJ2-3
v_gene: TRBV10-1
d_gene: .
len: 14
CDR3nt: TGCGCCAGCAGTGAGTCGTTCCCGGGTGATACGCAGTATTTT
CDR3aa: CASSESFPGDTQYF

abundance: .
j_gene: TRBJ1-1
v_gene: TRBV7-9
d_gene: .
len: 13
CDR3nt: TGTGCCAGCAGCTTCGAGGGGAACACTGAAGCTTTCTTT
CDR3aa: CASSFEGNTEAFF

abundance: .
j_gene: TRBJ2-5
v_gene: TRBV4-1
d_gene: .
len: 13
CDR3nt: TGCGCCAGCAGCCAAGCTGAACAAGAGACCCAGTACTTC
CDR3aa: CASSQAEQETQYF

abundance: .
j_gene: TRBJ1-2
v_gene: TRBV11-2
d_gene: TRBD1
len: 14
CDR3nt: TGTGCCAGCAGTTCAGGGGGCAGTGTCTATGGCTACACCTTC
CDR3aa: CASSSGGSVYGYTF

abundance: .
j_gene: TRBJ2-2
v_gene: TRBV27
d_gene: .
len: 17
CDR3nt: TGTGCCAGCAGTTTTGAGGGAGGCGGACCTCCAACCGGGGAGCTGTTTTTT
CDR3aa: CASSFEGGGPPTGELFF

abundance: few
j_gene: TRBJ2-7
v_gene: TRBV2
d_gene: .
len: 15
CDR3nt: TGTGCCAGCAGTGAAGGGTCGCCAGGACACTACGAGCAGTACTTC
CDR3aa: CASSEGSPGHYEQYF

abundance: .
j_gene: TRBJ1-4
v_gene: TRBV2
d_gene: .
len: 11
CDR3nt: TGTGCCATCCAGATAGATGAAAAACTGTTTTTT
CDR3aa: CAIQIDEKLFF

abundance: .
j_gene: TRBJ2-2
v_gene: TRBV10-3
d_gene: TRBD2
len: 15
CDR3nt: TGTGCCATCAGAATTAGCGGGGGGGGCACCGGGGAGCTGTTTTTT
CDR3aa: CAIRISGGGTGELFF

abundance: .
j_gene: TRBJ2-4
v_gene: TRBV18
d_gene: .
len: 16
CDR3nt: TGTGCCAGCTCACCACGGGTAGGGGAGTCAAAAAACATTCAGTACTTC
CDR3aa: CASSPRVGESKNIQYF

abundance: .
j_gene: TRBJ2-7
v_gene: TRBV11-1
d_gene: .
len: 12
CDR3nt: TGTGCCAGCAGCTTACTCGGGATCGAGCAGTACTTC
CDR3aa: CASSLLGIEQYF

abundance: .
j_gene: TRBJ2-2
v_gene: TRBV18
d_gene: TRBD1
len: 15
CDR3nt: TGTGCCAGCTCATCGGGACAGGGGGGCACCGGGGAGCTGTTTTTT
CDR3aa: CASSSGQGGTGELFF

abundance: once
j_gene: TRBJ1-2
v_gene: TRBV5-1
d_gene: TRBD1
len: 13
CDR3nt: TGCGCCAGCAGCGCGGACAGGGAATATGGCTACACCTTC
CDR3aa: CASSADREYGYTF

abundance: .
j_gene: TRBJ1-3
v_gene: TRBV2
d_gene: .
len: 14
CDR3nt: TGTGCCAGCAGTGGGGGACTTCCTGGAAACACCATATATTTT
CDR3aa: CASSGGLPGNTIYF

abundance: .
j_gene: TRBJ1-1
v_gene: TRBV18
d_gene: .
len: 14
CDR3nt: TGTGCCAGCTCACCAAATGGGGGGGCGACTGAAGCTTTCTTT
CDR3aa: CASSPNGGATEAFF

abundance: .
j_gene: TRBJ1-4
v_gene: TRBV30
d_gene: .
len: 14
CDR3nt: TGTGCCTGGAGCTTCAGGGAAGGGGGTGAAAAACTGTTTTTT
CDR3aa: CAWSFREGGEKLFF

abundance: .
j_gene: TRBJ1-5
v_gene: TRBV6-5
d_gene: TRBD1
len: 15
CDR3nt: TGTGCCAGCAGCTGGACAGGGGTCGGGGACCAGCCCCAGCATTTT
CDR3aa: CASSWTGVGDQPQHF

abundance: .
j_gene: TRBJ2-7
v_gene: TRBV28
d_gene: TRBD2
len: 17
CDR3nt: TGTGCCAGCACCCAAGTGGGACTAGCGGCTTCGGCTAACGAGCAGTACTTC
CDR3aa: CASTQVGLAASANEQYF

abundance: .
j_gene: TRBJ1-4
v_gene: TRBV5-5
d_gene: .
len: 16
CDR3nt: TGTGCCAGCAGATCGACCGTCGGCGCAACTAATGAAAAACTGTTTTTT
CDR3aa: CASRSTVGATNEKLFF

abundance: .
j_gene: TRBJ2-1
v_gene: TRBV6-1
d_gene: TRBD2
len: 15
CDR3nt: TGTGCCAGCAGTGTAGGGACTAGCGGGAGTTCTGAGCAGTTCTTC
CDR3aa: CASSVGTSGSSEQFF

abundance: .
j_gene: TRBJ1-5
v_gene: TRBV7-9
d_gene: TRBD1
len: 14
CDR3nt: TGTGCCAGCAGCCCCGGACAGGCGAATCAGCCCCAGCATTTT
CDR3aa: CASSPGQANQPQHF

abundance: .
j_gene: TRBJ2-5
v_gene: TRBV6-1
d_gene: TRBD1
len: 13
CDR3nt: TGTGCCAGCAGTAGGACAGGGGACGGGACCCAGTACTTC
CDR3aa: CASSRTGDGTQYF

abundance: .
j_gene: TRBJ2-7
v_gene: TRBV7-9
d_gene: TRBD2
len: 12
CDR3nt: TGTGCCAGCAGTCGGGACTATTACGAGCAGTACTTC
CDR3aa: CASSRDYYEQYF

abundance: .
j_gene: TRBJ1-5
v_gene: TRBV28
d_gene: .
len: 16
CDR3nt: TGTGCCAGCAGTTTATTAGGGGGTTTTAGCAATCAGCCCCAGCATTTT
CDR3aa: CASSLLGGFSNQPQHF

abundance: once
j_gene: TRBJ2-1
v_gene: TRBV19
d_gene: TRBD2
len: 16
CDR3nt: TGTGCCAGTAGTATAGGGGGTCTAGCGGACTACAATGAGCAGTTCTTC
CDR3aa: CASSIGGLADYNEQFF

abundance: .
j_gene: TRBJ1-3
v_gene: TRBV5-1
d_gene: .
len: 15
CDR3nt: TGCGCCAGCAGCTTGGATGGGACATCAGGAAACACCATATATTTT
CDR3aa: CASSLDGTSGNTIYF

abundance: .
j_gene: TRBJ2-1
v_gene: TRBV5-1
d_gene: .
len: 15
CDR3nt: TGCGCCAGCAGCTTGGAGGGCAGGAGGGACAATGAGCAGTTCTTC
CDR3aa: CASSLEGRRDNEQFF

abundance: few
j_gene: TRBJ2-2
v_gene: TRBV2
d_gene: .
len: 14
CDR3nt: TGTGCCAGCAGTGTTTTTTTGCACACCGGGGAGCTGTTTTTT
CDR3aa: CASSVFLHTGELFF

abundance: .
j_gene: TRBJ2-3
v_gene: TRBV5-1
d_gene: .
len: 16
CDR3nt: TGCGCCAGCAGCTTGCGCCCGGTCAGGGGCACAGATACGCAGTATTTT
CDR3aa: CASSLRPVRGTDTQYF